These 14 T cell receptor beta chains were sequenced from one sample in a study of brain T cells in children with intractable seizures. As to time point: blood from clinic visit 5 months post-surgery; TSC patient then seizure free. The table came from immunoSEQ multiplex PCR; TCRdb's copy has only in-frame clones and leaves some out. Among about 350,000 clones listed, 93% were seen once. Sample: peripheral blood, taken roughly 5 months after surgery. The receptors here all came from a boy younger than two with tuberous sclerosis and intractable seizures.

The sample holds one count of this clone. This chain uses TRBV30 with TRBJ1-6; 8 nucleotides align to TRBD1. CDR1 is GTSNPN, CDR2 SVGIG, per germline (reference sequence). Trimming removed 2 bases from V and 7 bases from J; junction bases left unmatched: 1. The CDR3 runs 13 residues. The CDR3 coding sequence is TGTGCCTGGAGTAGACAGGGGAATTCACCCCTCCACTTT. Protein product: CAWSRQGNSPLHF. Full variable domain (remainder filled in from reference TRBV30 and TRBJ1-6): SQTIHQWPATLVQPVGSPLSLECTVEGTSNPNLYWYRQAAGRGLQLLFYSVGIGQISSEVPQNLSASRPQDRQFILSSKKLLLSDSGFYLCAWSRQGNSPLHFGNGTRLTVT.

The chain joins TRBV5-4 to TRBJ1-1; TRBD1 agrees at 10 bases. There are 16 residues in the CDR3. CDR1 and CDR2 (germline): SGHNT, YYREEE (reference sequence). The V segment lost 5 bases and the J segment 3 bases; nucleotides outside the gene matches: 10. CDR3: CASRPDRGRGDTEAFF. Written as DNA, the CDR3 is TGTGCCAGCAGACCTGACAGGGGGCGCGGTGACACTGAAGCTTTCTTT.

V is TRBV18 and J is TRBJ2-5; a possible D gene is TRBD2 (6 bases). Deletions cut 6 bases from V and 4 bases from J, with 12 bases between. Germline V gene sequence: CDR1 KGHSH, CDR2 LQKENI. The CDR3 loop spans 13 amino acids. The CDR3 here is CASSPGLRETQYF. The CDR3 nucleotides are TGTGCCAGCTCTCCGGGACTGAGAGAGACCCAGTACTTC.

The chain uses TRBV3-1 (or the pseudogene TRBV3-2) and TRBJ2-2, with TRBD2 identical over 9 bases. Losses at the gene ends were 4 bases for V and 3 bases for J; bases not matched to a gene: 3. CDR3 length equals 15 residues. CDR1 and CDR2 (germline): LGHDT, YNNKEL (reference sequence). The CDR3 nucleotides read TGTGCCAGCAGCCGGACTAGCGACTACACCGGGGAGCTGTTTTTT. Residues: CASSRTSDYTGELFF.

The chain uses TRBV15 and TRBJ1-2; D unresolved. CDR3 size: 14 residues. Deletions cut 0 bases from V and 4 bases from J, with 9 bases between. Germline V CDR1 and CDR2: LNHNV, YYDKDF (reference sequence). CDR3 loop: CATSRDPGSYGYTF. For the CDR3, the DNA is TGTGCCACCAGCAGAGATCCAGGCTCCTATGGCTACACCTTC.

This chain uses TRBV4-1 with TRBJ2-4; no firm D call. With 3 bases removed from V and 0 bases from J, the gap between germline ends came to 6 bases. This CDR3 comprises 14 residues. CDR1 and CDR2 (germline): MGHRA, YSYEKL. The DNA of the CDR3 is TGCGCCAGCAGCCAGACGATAGCCAAAAACATTCAGTACTTC. This gives the protein CASSQTIAKNIQYF.

V is TRBV10-3 and J is TRBJ2-2; D is ambiguous. Germline CDR1 ENHRY, CDR2 SYGVKD. The V and J ends lost 0 bases and 1 base respectively, with 3 bases between them. CDR3 length: 14 amino acids. CDR3 region: CAISESGNTGELFF. The CDR3 DNA sequence: TGTGCCATCAGTGAGTCAGGGAACACCGGGGAGCTGTTTTTT.

V is TRBV27 and J is TRBJ2-1; TRBD2 matches 8 bases. The V and J ends lost 5 bases and 9 bases, in that order; junction bases with no gene match: 15. Germline V gene sequence: CDR1 MNHEY, CDR2 SMNVEV (reference sequence). The CDR3 spans 16 residues. The CDR3 sequence: CASSTHSGTRGTEQFF. CDR3 DNA sequence: TGTGCCAGCAGTACCCATTCCGGGACTAGAGGTACTGAGCAGTTCTTC.

The V call is TRBV10-3, the J call TRBJ1-6, with TRBD1 matching over 11 bases. There are 15 residues in the CDR3. V lost 6 bases to trimming and J lost 8 bases; unmatched junction nucleotides: 6. CDR1 is ENHRY, CDR2 SYGVKD, per germline. The CDR3: CAIRIPGQGDSPLHF. Written as DNA, the CDR3 is TGTGCCATCAGGATACCGGGACAGGGGGATTCACCCCTCCACTTT.

The chain uses TRBV19 and TRBJ2-3, with TRBD2 matching 9 bases. The CDR3 contains 15 residues. J lost 5 bases, V lost 2 bases, and 5 bases had no gene match. CDR1 and CDR2 from the germline V gene are LNHDA and SQIVND (reference sequence). The CDR3 DNA sequence: TGTGCCAGTAGTATATTAGCGGGAGTTGGAGATACGCAGTATTTT. Translated, it gives CASSILAGVGDTQYF. The whole variable domain, remainder taken from reference TRBV19 and TRBJ2-3, is DGGITQSPKYLFRKEGQNVTLSCEQNLNHDAMYWYRQDPGQGLRLIYYSQIVNDFQKGDIAEGYSVSREKKESFPLTVTSAQKNPTAFYLCASSILAGVGDTQYFGPGTRLTVL.

The chain links TRBV12-3 or TRBV12-4 to TRBJ1-1; D ambiguous. V lost 7 bases to trimming and J lost 0 bases, with 6 bases between them. This CDR3 spans 12 amino acids. CDR3 in amino acids: CASTAMNTEAFF. CDR3 coding DNA: TGTGCCAGCACTGCAATGAACACTGAAGCTTTCTTT.

The CDR3 loop reads CASSVGGIMDRDFQETQYF. For the CDR3, the DNA is TGTGCCAGCAGCGTAGGGGGAATAATGGATAGGGATTTCCAAGAGACCCAGTACTTC. The chain uses TRBV9 and TRBJ2-5; D is unclear. Germline V gene lookup returns CDR1 SGDLS and CDR2 YYNGEE. With 0 bases removed from V and 1 base from J, the gap between germline ends came to 22 bases. CDR3 length: 19 residues.

The chain employs TRBV7-9 and TRBJ2-1; 10 nucleotides line up with TRBD2. Trimming removed 4 bases from V and 7 bases from J; junction bases left unmatched: 7. The germline V gene has CDR1 SEHNR and CDR2 FQNEAQ (reference sequence). This CDR3 comprises 15 residues. The CDR3 loop is CASSSNSGRGNEQFF. CDR3 bases: TGTGCCAGCAGCTCGAACAGCGGGAGGGGGAATGAGCAGTTCTTC.

The J gene is TRBJ2-1, the V gene TRBV28; TRBD2 aligns across 12 bases. The CDR3 covers 19 residues. Germline CDR1 is MDHEN and CDR2 is SYDVKM. J lost 0 bases, V lost 4 bases, and 10 bases had no gene match. CDR3 loop: CASSSSEGLAGSSYNEQFF. The CDR3 DNA follows: TGTGCCAGCAGTTCCTCGGAAGGACTAGCGGGGAGCTCCTACAATGAGCAGTTCTTC.